Detailed here is one T cell receptor beta chain. The germline V gene encodes CDR1 DFQATT and CDR2 SNEGSKA (reference sequence). Trimming pared 6 bases from V and 1 base from J, leaving 6 bases between. This CDR3 contains 11 residues. This record belongs to a study of PD-1 and CTLA-4 blockade in melanoma. TCRdb's copy holds only in-frame clones and misses some; the assay was immunoSEQ multiplex PCR. This table holds 25,000 to 35,000 clones, less than 95% found once. The J gene is TRBJ1-1, the V gene TRBV20-1, with unresolved D. The sequence came from a human donor with melanoma. The sequencing here drew on CD8+ T cells from peripheral blood, taken from a patient given anti-PD-1 treatment. CDR3 residues: CSALGNTEAFF. The CDR3 DNA reads TGCAGTGCCCTGGGGAACACTGAAGCTTTCTTT.